What follows are 21 T cell receptor beta chains derived from one specimen sequenced in a study of CD4 T cell repertoires in COVID-19. Using immunoSEQ multiplex PCR, the repertoire was profiled, and TCRdb retains in-frame clones only, with some absent. Of approximately 79,000 clones listed, approximately 83% are singletons. Here the sequenced sample was CD4+ T cells from peripheral blood, taken after recovery from COVID-19. The receptors come from a human donor who had COVID-19.

The chain links TRBV24-1 to TRBJ2-2, with 11 bases lining up with TRBD1. The CDR3 has 13 amino acids. Germline V gene sequence: CDR1 KGHDR, CDR2 SFDVKD. The junction had 3 bases not matched to a gene; V was cut back by 10 bases and J by 6 bases. The CDR3 region has the DNA TGTGCCACTCGGGACAGGGGGTCCGGGGAGCTGTTTTTT. It encodes CATRDRGSGELFF.

This sequence joins TRBV2 and TRBJ2-3; the D call may be TRBD1 or TRBD2 (5 bases each). Trimming removed 5 bases from V and 3 bases from J, with 15 bases in between. CDR3 size: 15 residues. The germline CDR1 and CDR2 sequences are SNHLY and FYNNEI. The CDR3 bases are TGTGCCAGCAGTCCGACACGGGGCGCGACAGATACGCAGTATTTT. It codes for CASSPTRGATDTQYF.

The rearrangement links TRBV12-3 or TRBV12-4 to TRBJ1-4, with TRBD1 matching over 7 bases. The CDR3 is 12 residues long. With V trimmed by 6 bases and J by 15 bases, 10 bases remained unmatched. CDR3 in amino acids: CASSLTRGRLFF. The CDR3 bases are TGTGCCAGCAGCCTGACTAGGGGGCGGTTGTTTTTT.

The chain joins TRBV25-1 to TRBJ2-7; D possibly corresponds to TRBD2 (6 bases). V was cut by 4 bases and J by 5 bases, with 15 bases left in between. Germline V lookup: CDR1 MGHDK, CDR2 SYGVNS. The CDR3 sequence is 14 residues long. In DNA form, the CDR3 reads TGTGCCAGCAGTGGGGGGAGGACCGTGGACGAGCAGTACTTC. This sequence encodes CASSGGRTVDEQYF.

The CDR3 is CASSGGPFMNTEAFF. For the CDR3, the DNA is TGTGCCAGCAGTGGGGGCCCTTTCATGAACACTGAAGCTTTCTTT. The rearrangement uses TRBV2 and TRBJ1-1; D possibly corresponds to TRBD1 (5 bases). The CDR3 covers 15 residues. V shed 4 bases and J shed 0 bases, with 12 bases lying between them. Germline CDR1 reads SNHLY; CDR2 reads FYNNEI. The full variable domain, completed using reference TRBV2 and TRBJ1-1, is EPEVTQTPSHQVTQMGQEVILRCVPISNHLYFYWYRQILGQKVEFLVSFYNNEISEKSEIFDDQFSVERPDGSNFTLKIRSTKLEDSAMYFCASSGGPFMNTEAFFGQGTRLTVV.

This chain connects TRBV29-1 to TRBJ2-5; D is undetermined. Trimming left V 4 bases short and J 3 bases short, with 3 bases between. CDR3 length: 10 amino acids. Germline CDR1 is SQVTM and CDR2 is ANQGSEA. The CDR3 protein is CSVAKETQYF. The DNA of the CDR3 is TGCAGCGTTGCAAAAGAGACCCAGTACTTC.

This chain uses TRBV27 with TRBJ2-7; 9 bases are a match to TRBD2. CDR1 and CDR2 (germline): MNHEY, SMNVEV (reference sequence). CDR3 length: 14 residues. Trimming at V came to 10 bases and at J to 6 bases, leaving 13 bases not matched to a gene. For the CDR3, the DNA is TGTGCCACCTCGAGAGAGCGGGAGGCTATCGAGCAGTACTTC. It is translated as CATSREREAIEQYF.

This clone was observed a few times. The V gene is TRBV14, the J gene TRBJ2-5; D gene unclear. V dropped 4 bases and J dropped 5 bases, with 11 bases sitting between them. Germline loops: CDR1 SGHDN, CDR2 FVKESK. The length of the CDR3 is 13 residues. As DNA, the CDR3 is TGTGCCAGCAGCCCCCAGGCTTGGGAGACCCAGTACTTC. Translated: CASSPQAWETQYF.

V is TRBV24-1 and J is TRBJ2-3; unclear D gene. Germline V gives CDR1 KGHDR, CDR2 SFDVKD. Trimming pared 6 bases from V and 4 bases from J, leaving 16 bases between. CDR3 size: 15 residues. The CDR3 spells CATSPPALNPDTQYF. CDR3 coding DNA: TGTGCCACCAGTCCCCCAGCGCTTAATCCAGATACGCAGTATTTT.

The chain has TRBV7-2 and TRBJ2-2; D is ambiguous. Germline CDR1 and CDR2: SGHTA and FQGNSA. Trimming pared 1 base from V and 6 bases from J, leaving 9 bases between. The CDR3 length is 14 residues. CDR3: CASSLVPASGELFF. The CDR3 DNA follows: TGTGCCAGCAGCTTAGTCCCAGCGTCCGGGGAGCTGTTTTTT.

This chain uses TRBV5-1 with TRBJ2-6; 7 bases align to TRBD1. V dropped 7 bases and J dropped 0; count of bases not matched to a gene: 10. Per germline, CDR1 SGHRS and CDR2 YFSETQ. The CDR3 runs to 17 residues. CDR3 nucleotide sequence: TGCGCCAGCCGCCGGGACAGTGTTATCTCTGGGGCCAACGTCCTGACTTTC. Translating it yields CASRRDSVISGANVLTF.

J is TRBJ1-1 and V is TRBV28; TRBD1 aligns across 9 bases. The germline V gene has CDR1 MDHEN and CDR2 SYDVKM. CDR3 length: 16 amino acids. V trimming: 6 bases; J trimming: 1 base; junction bases outside the gene matches: 9. DNA for the CDR3: TGTGCCAGCAGAACACAGGGGGCAGGGGAGAACACTGAAGCTTTCTTT. Translated: CASRTQGAGENTEAFF.

Here the CDR3 reads CASGVGQYYGYTF. The DNA for the CDR3 is TGTGCCAGCGGGGTTGGGCAGTACTATGGCTACACCTTC. This chain connects TRBV11-2 to TRBJ1-2; no clear D gene. V was trimmed by 8 bases and J by 3 bases, leaving 13 bases between them. Germline values: CDR1 SGHAT, CDR2 FQNNGV. This CDR3 spans 13 amino acids.

V usage is TRBV27 and J usage is TRBJ2-1; D unresolved. Germline assignment: CDR1 MNHEY and CDR2 SMNVEV (reference sequence). V gave up 6 bases and J gave up 8 bases, with 14 bases separating them. The CDR3 is made up of 13 amino acids. The CDR3 reads CASRPNSLDEQFF. The CDR3 nucleotides are TGTGCCAGCAGGCCAAACAGTCTGGATGAGCAGTTCTTC.

The V gene is TRBV6-1, the J gene TRBJ1-2; D gene ambiguous. This CDR3 is built from 15 residues. In germline, CDR1 is MNHNS, CDR2 SASEGT. The V end was cut by 2 bases, the J end by 3 bases, with 13 bases between. In DNA form, the CDR3 reads TGTGCCAGCAGTGAAACACGTGACGGATACTATGGCTACACCTTC. Protein product: CASSETRDGYYGYTF.

The gene calls are TRBV5-1 and TRBJ2-2; TRBD2 agrees at 8 bases. This CDR3 is 16 amino acids long. J was trimmed by 4 bases and V by 0 bases; bases with no gene match: 5. Germline CDR1 is SGHRS and CDR2 is YFSETQ. The CDR3 loop is CASSLEPGGPTGELFF. In DNA, the CDR3 is TGCGCCAGCAGCTTGGAGCCGGGGGGGCCCACCGGGGAGCTGTTTTTT.

This clone has only one observation. The chain has TRBV20-1 and TRBJ1-1; the D is unclear. CDR3 size: 11 residues. V dropped 3 bases and J dropped 5 bases, with 7 bases sitting between them. The germline V gene has CDR1 DFQATT and CDR2 SNEGSKA (reference sequence). In nucleotides, the CDR3 is TGCAGTGCTAGTCATGTAACTGAAGCTTTCTTT. Amino acids: CSASHVTEAFF.

The chain has TRBV29-1 and TRBJ1-1; 7 nucleotides match TRBD1. Germline assignment: CDR1 SQVTM and CDR2 ANQGSEA. The CDR3 is made up of 11 amino acids. V lost 6 bases, J lost 11 bases, and 9 bases stayed unmatched. The CDR3 is CSVETGQGAFF. As DNA, the CDR3 is TGCAGCGTCGAGACAGGGCAGGGTGCTTTCTTT.

The chain employs TRBV15 and TRBJ2-7; D is undetermined. Trimming removed 0 bases at V and 0 bases at J, with 6 bases between. CDR3 length equals 14 residues. Germline CDR1 is LNHNV and CDR2 is YYDKDF (reference sequence). CDR3 protein: CATSREVLSYEQYF. The CDR3 DNA reads as TGTGCCACCAGCAGAGAAGTGCTCTCCTACGAGCAGTACTTC.

The table lists this clone with a few counts. The chain links TRBV11-3 to TRBJ2-3, with TRBD2 as a possible D gene (6 bases). Germline values: CDR1 SGHNT, CDR2 YENEEA. V dropped 6 bases and J dropped 2 bases, with 12 bases sitting between them. The CDR3 is 14 residues long. The CDR3 protein is CASRGTGATDTQYF. The CDR3 DNA reads TGTGCCAGCAGGGGGACTGGGGCCACAGATACGCAGTATTTT.

V usage is TRBV6-1 and J usage is TRBJ2-4; D is undetermined. Germline CDR1 reads MNHNS; CDR2 reads SASEGT. The CDR3 runs to 16 residues. V was shortened by 2 bases and J by 1 base, with 12 bases between the two germline ends. CDR3 DNA: TGTGCCAGCAGTGAATGGGCGAGCTCGGCCAAAAACATTCAGTACTTC. Translated: CASSEWASSAKNIQYF.